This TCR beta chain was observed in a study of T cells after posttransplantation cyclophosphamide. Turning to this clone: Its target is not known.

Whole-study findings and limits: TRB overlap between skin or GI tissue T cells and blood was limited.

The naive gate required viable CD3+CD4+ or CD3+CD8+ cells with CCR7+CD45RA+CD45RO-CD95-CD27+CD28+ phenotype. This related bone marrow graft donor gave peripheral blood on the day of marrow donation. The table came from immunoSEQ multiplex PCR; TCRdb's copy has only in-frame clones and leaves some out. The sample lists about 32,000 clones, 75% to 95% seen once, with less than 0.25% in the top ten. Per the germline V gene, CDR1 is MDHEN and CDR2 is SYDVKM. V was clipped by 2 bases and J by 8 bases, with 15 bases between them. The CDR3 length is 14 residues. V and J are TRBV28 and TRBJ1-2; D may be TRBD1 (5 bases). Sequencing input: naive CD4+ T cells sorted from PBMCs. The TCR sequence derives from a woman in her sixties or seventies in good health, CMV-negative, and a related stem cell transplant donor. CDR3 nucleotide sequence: TGTGCCAGCAGTTTACCGCAGGGCGCTGGGGGCTACACCTTC. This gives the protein CASSLPQGAGGYTF.